This T cell receptor beta chain was sequenced in a study of blood T cell repertoires in COVID-19. The protocol was immunoSEQ multiplex PCR, while the TCRdb copy is restricted to in-frame clones and leaves out a portion. The sample has nearly 350,000 clones; 87% are singletons. V was pared by 0 bases and J by 3 bases, with 15 bases between. This CDR3 has 18 amino acids. Germline-derived CDR1 and CDR2 are MGHRA and YSYEKL. The sequence derives from a woman between 45 and 65 years old with COVID-19, enrolled during active disease. Sequencing used peripheral blood. The genes are TRBV4-1 and TRBJ2-6; a possible D gene is TRBD1 (6 bases). CDR3 sequence: CASSQDPEGGYGANVLTF. CDR3 sequence (DNA): TGCGCCAGCAGCCAAGATCCTGAAGGGGGTTATGGGGCCAACGTCCTGACTTTC.